This entry is about one TCR beta chain. Its antigen is undetermined. The V and J ends lost 10 bases and 7 bases respectively, with 20 bases between them. The germline V gene encodes CDR1 SGHNT and CDR2 YYREEE (reference sequence). The CDR3 sequence is 13 residues long. PCR involved 60 Vbeta and 13 Jbeta primers. Produced via immunoSEQ multiplex PCR; TCRdb's table is partial and in-frame only. The table lists over 150,000 clones, more than 80% of them singletons. The sample originates from a study of cytomegalovirus exposure and HLA in healthy donors. Study-wide results and limits: Indistinguishable V segments, including TRBV6-2 and TRBV6-3, were excluded.

Sequenced material: PBMCs. The receptor's source is a man younger than 35 in good health and CMV-seronegative. The chain employs TRBV5-4 and TRBJ2-5, with D possibly TRBD2 on 5 matching bases. CDR3 protein: CAPSAGDRGTQYF. As DNA, the CDR3 is TGTGCCCCGAGTGCCGGGGATCGAGGGACCCAGTACTTC.